A single sample gave rise to the 30 T cell receptor beta chains below, sequenced in a study of T-cell reconstitution after alpha-beta-depleted transplantation in children. Molecular barcoding with unique molecular identifiers was used for the TCRbeta library. TCRdb passed the PCR reads through MiXCR, listing each CDR3 protein once. This table has around 600,000 distinct CDR3 sequences, about 11% appearing once. The sample in question was PBMCs from the stem cell graft donor, obtained from the stem cell graft. All receptors derive from a human donor who donated a stem cell graft to a child with acute myeloid leukemia.

The chain employs TRBV29-1 and TRBJ2-1, with 9 bases identical to TRBD2. Trimming at V came to 3 bases and at J to 8 bases, leaving 8 bases not matched to a gene. Germline values: CDR1 SQVTM, CDR2 ANQGSEA. The CDR3 has 14 residues. CDR3 DNA: TGCAGCGTTGAGAGGAGCGGGAGGATCGATGAGCAGTTCTTC. Translating gives CSVERSGRIDEQFF.

The chain couples TRBV11-1 to TRBJ2-6, with TRBD2 identical over 14 bases. The germline V gene has CDR1 SGHAT and CDR2 FQDESV (reference sequence). This CDR3 comprises 19 residues. The V gene end was trimmed by 0 bases and the J gene end by 2 bases; junction bases not matched to a gene: 3. CDR3 sequence: CASSLALGLAGAGANVLTF. CDR3 sequence (DNA): TGTGCCAGCAGCTTAGCCCTGGGACTAGCGGGAGCTGGGGCCAACGTCCTGACTTTC.

This clonotype has a count of ten or more. The chain recombines TRBV7-8 with TRBJ2-3; D not certain. CDR3 size: 14 residues. Germline values: CDR1 SGHVS, CDR2 FQNEAQ. Trimming pared 8 bases from V and 5 bases from J, leaving 17 bases between. The CDR3 sequence is CASGPYQYRDTQYF. The DNA of the CDR3 is TGTGCCAGCGGCCCCTATCAATATAGAGATACGCAGTATTTT.

In this sample, this clonotype turned up many times. A read error may account for a junction end that differs from germline. This chain uses TRBV7-9 with TRBJ1-1; 8 positions match TRBD1. Germline CDR1 is SEHNR and CDR2 is FQNEAQ (reference sequence). The CDR3 length is 15 residues. The CDR3, as DNA: TGCGCCAGCAGCCTCGGACAGGGCCTGAACACTGAAGCTTTCTTT. It codes for CASSLGQGLNTEAFF. Filled out from reference TRBV7-9 and TRBJ1-1, the complete variable domain reads DTGVSQNPRHKITKRGQNVTFRCDPISEHNRLYWYRQTLGQGPEFLTYFQNEAQLEKSRLLSDRFSAERPKGSFSTLEIQRTEQGDSAMYLCASSLGQGLNTEAFFGQGTRLTVV.

This clonotype was observed at least ten times. The junction shows a germline mismatch at one end, possibly a read error. The genes are TRBV20-1 and TRBJ2-2, with unresolved D. Germline V CDR1 and CDR2: DFQATT, SNEGSKA (reference sequence). The CDR3 totals 13 residues. The CDR3 region is CSARDGNAGELFF. For the CDR3, the DNA is TGCAGTGCTAGAGATGGGAACGCCGGGGAGCTGTTTTTT.

A few counts support this clonotype. The chain couples TRBV5-1 to TRBJ1-1, with TRBD1 matching over 7 bases. J lost 0 bases, V lost 0 bases, and 2 bases had no gene match. CDR3 length equals 15 residues. CDR1 and CDR2 from the germline V gene are SGHRS and YFSETQ. In DNA form, the CDR3 reads TGCGCCAGCAGCTTGGAGGGGGCGATGAACACTGAAGCTTTCTTT. This codes for CASSLEGAMNTEAFF.

The chain links TRBV2 to TRBJ2-5; 7 bases map to TRBD1. Germline V gene data show CDR1 as SNHLY and CDR2 as FYNNEI. CDR3 size: 15 residues. Germline trimming cut 3 bases from V and 5 bases from J; bases unmatched to any gene: 9. CDR3 amino acids: CASSDQAGGRETQYF. The CDR3 DNA reads as TGTGCCAGCAGTGACCAGGCAGGGGGTCGGGAGACCCAGTACTTC.

The CDR3, as DNA: TGTGCCAGCTCACCGATTAGTGGGTCTAGCTCCTACAATGAGCAGTTCTTC. It encodes CASSPISGSSSYNEQFF. The chain employs TRBV18 and TRBJ2-1; D gene ambiguous. V shed 3 bases and J shed 0 bases, with 15 bases lying between them. The CDR3 loop spans 17 amino acids. Germline V gene sequence: CDR1 KGHSH, CDR2 LQKENI.

This clonotype appeared a few times. This rearrangement joins TRBV20-1 to TRBJ2-1; 13 positions match TRBD2. The CDR3 loop spans 16 amino acids. V was clipped by 5 bases and J by 4 bases; unmatched bases: 8. The V gene's germline CDR1 is DFQATT and CDR2 SNEGSKA (reference sequence). CDR3 residues: CSARTSGRGGYNEQFF. The CDR3 bases are TGCAGTGCTCGGACTAGCGGGAGAGGGGGTTACAATGAGCAGTTCTTC.

This clonotype was found a few times. The rearrangement links TRBV20-1 to TRBJ2-7; 9 bases map to TRBD2. The V gene's germline CDR1 is DFQATT and CDR2 SNEGSKA (reference sequence). CDR3 length: 15 residues. Trimming removed 3 bases from V and 1 base from J; junction bases left unmatched: 7. CDR3: CSARERTSVSYEQYF. The CDR3 DNA is TGCAGTGCTAGGGAGCGGACTAGCGTATCCTACGAGCAGTACTTC.

The V call is TRBV12-3 or TRBV12-4, the J call TRBJ2-7; 11 nucleotides line up with TRBD1. The V segment lost 3 bases and the J segment 2 bases; nucleotides outside the gene matches: 3. The CDR3 length is 15 residues. CDR3 in amino acids: CASSFPGQGAYEQYF. The CDR3 DNA is TGTGCCAGCAGTTTTCCGGGACAGGGGGCCTACGAGCAGTACTTC.

The V gene is TRBV5-6, the J gene TRBJ2-7; tentatively, D is TRBD1 or TRBD2 (5 bases each). This CDR3 has 11 residues. V was shortened by 6 bases and J by 6 bases, with 10 bases between the two germline ends. Germline V gene sequence: CDR1 SGHDT, CDR2 YYEEEE. The chain's CDR3 is CASNRGPEQYF. The DNA of the CDR3 is TGTGCCAGCAATCGGGGCCCCGAGCAGTACTTC.

The V call is TRBV3-1, the J call TRBJ1-2, with 8 bases identical to TRBD1. The CDR3 sequence is 15 residues long. Germline V CDR1 and CDR2: LGHDT, YNNKEL (reference sequence). Trimming cost V 4 bases and J 1 base; bases outside gene matches: 5. CDR3 amino acids: CASSPSDRDNYGYTF. The CDR3 nucleotides read TGTGCCAGCAGCCCCTCGGACAGGGATAACTATGGCTACACCTTC.

V and J are TRBV7-3 and TRBJ2-7; D might be TRBD2 (6 bases). CDR1 and CDR2 from the germline V gene are SGHTA and FQGTGA. The CDR3 sequence is 12 residues long. Trimming shortened V by 8 bases and J by 6 bases, and 14 bases separated the two germline ends. The CDR3 nucleotides are TGTGCCAGCGGACGGCGGGGAGGCGAGCAGTACTTC. Encoded protein: CASGRRGGEQYF.

The chain has TRBV29-1 and TRBJ2-1, with 8 bases matching TRBD1. With 3 bases clipped from V and 2 bases from J, the junction kept 3 bases outside the gene matches. This CDR3 region has 14 residues. The germline gives CDR1 SQVTM, CDR2 ANQGSEA. CDR3 loop: CSVEAGQAYNEQFF. The DNA for the CDR3 is TGCAGCGTTGAGGCGGGACAGGCCTACAATGAGCAGTTCTTC.

A few counts support this clonotype. The gene calls are TRBV29-1 and TRBJ1-2; a possible D gene is TRBD1 (5 bases). V shed 3 bases and J shed 8 bases, with 10 bases lying between them. This CDR3 has 11 amino acids. Germline loops: CDR1 SQVTM, CDR2 ANQGSEA. The CDR3 DNA reads TGCAGCGTTGACTCCGAGGGGGGCTACACCTTC. Amino acid sequence: CSVDSEGGYTF.

This clonotype showed up many times. At one boundary the junction diverges from the germline segment, which might be a read error. The chain couples TRBV7-2 to TRBJ1-1; D unclear. Looked up from germline, CDR1 is SGHTA and CDR2 is FQGNSA. This CDR3 contains 12 residues. The CDR3 nucleotides are TGCGCCAGCAGTAGGCCTGGAACTGAAGCTTTCTTT. Amino acids: CASSRPGTEAFF.

At least ten counts were recorded for this clonotype. This chain connects TRBV20-1 to TRBJ2-1; 7 bases are a match to TRBD2. CDR3 length equals 12 residues. V lost 6 bases, J lost 4 bases, and 3 bases stayed unmatched. In germline, CDR1 is DFQATT, CDR2 SNEGSKA (reference sequence). CDR3 in amino acids: CSAREEYNEQFF. The CDR3 nucleotides read TGCAGTGCCCGGGAGGAGTACAATGAGCAGTTCTTC.

This clonotype was detected only a few times. The chain has TRBV4-2 and TRBJ2-3; TRBD2 aligns across 8 bases. This CDR3 contains 16 residues. V gave up 0 bases and J gave up 4 bases; unmatched junction bases: 6. Germline CDR1 and CDR2: LGHNA and YNFKEQ. In DNA form, the CDR3 reads TGTGCCAGCAGCCAAGATGTAGCGGGGAGGGCAGATACGCAGTATTTT. It yields the protein CASSQDVAGRADTQYF.

This sequence joins TRBV5-6 and TRBJ2-2; D unresolved. V lost 2 bases and J lost 6, with 8 bases in between. This CDR3 comprises 13 residues. CDR1 is SGHDT and CDR2 is YYEEEE in the germline V gene. CDR3 DNA sequence: TGTGCCAGCAGCTTAGAAAGATCCGGGGAGCTGTTTTTT. It translates to CASSLERSGELFF.

Ten or more counts support this clonotype. The chain has TRBV6-5 and TRBJ2-7; D may correspond to TRBD1 or TRBD2 (6 bases each). The CDR3 length is 13 residues. Per germline, CDR1 MNHEY and CDR2 SVGAGI. V was shortened by 4 bases and J by 6 bases, with 13 bases between the two germline ends. The CDR3 sequence is CASSLGGLGEQYF. The CDR3 DNA reads TGTGCCAGCAGTTTAGGGGGGCTTGGCGAGCAGTACTTC.

The sample holds a few counts of this clonotype. The V gene is TRBV28, the J gene TRBJ2-1; 9 bases match TRBD2. After removal of 6 bases from V and 6 bases from J, the junction contained 9 bases not matched to a gene. This CDR3 spans 15 amino acids. The V gene's germline CDR1 is MDHEN and CDR2 SYDVKM. Here the CDR3 DNA reads TGTGCCAGCAGCCGCAGGGGCGGGAGGGCCAATGAGCAGTTCTTC. The encoded protein is CASSRRGGRANEQFF.

This clonotype was seen many times. The chain links TRBV7-3 to TRBJ2-3, with no clear D. Germline V gene lookup returns CDR1 SGHTA and CDR2 FQGTGA. The CDR3 has 16 residues. V was cut by 0 bases and J by 0 bases, with 10 bases left in between. CDR3 sequence reads: CASSLTRIASTDTQYF. DNA for the CDR3: TGTGCCAGCAGCTTAACCAGGATCGCTAGCACAGATACGCAGTATTTT.

This clonotype has at least ten counts. The chain joins TRBV4-3 to TRBJ2-1; D remains ambiguous. The CDR3 loop spans 13 amino acids. CDR1 and CDR2 from the germline V gene are LGHNA and YSLEER. Deletions cut 0 bases from V and 15 bases from J, with 15 bases between. CDR3 loop: CASSQDLGPRMFF. CDR3 bases: TGCGCCAGCAGCCAAGATCTCGGACCACGAATGTTCTTC.

CDR3 in DNA: TGCAGTGCTAGAGATTCCTTTGGAGCGACCTACGAGCAGTACTTC. Protein sequence: CSARDSFGATYEQYF. The chain combines TRBV20-1 with TRBJ2-7; D is unclear. Germline V gives CDR1 DFQATT, CDR2 SNEGSKA (reference sequence). Deletions cut 0 bases from V and 2 bases from J, with 14 bases between. The CDR3 sequence is 15 residues long.

This clonotype was counted a few times. The chain couples TRBV7-2 to TRBJ1-5; weak D call: TRBD1 (5 bases). The CDR3 totals 13 residues. Trimming left V 1 base short and J 9 bases short, with 10 bases between. The germline V gene has CDR1 SGHTA and CDR2 FQGNSA. The CDR3 loop is CASSLEQASPQHF. The CDR3 bases are TGTGCCAGCAGCTTAGAACAGGCATCGCCCCAGCATTTT.

This clonotype was counted between two and nine times. The rearrangement joins TRBV3-1 to TRBJ1-6, with 8 nucleotides matching TRBD1. Per germline, CDR1 LGHDT and CDR2 YNNKEL (reference sequence). This CDR3 has 14 amino acids. V was clipped by 2 bases and J by 9 bases; unmatched bases: 3. The CDR3 nucleotides are TGTGCCAGCAGCCAACCAGGGGGCGGTTCACCCCTCCACTTT. Its translation: CASSQPGGGSPLHF.

The chain links TRBV19 to TRBJ1-2; 8 bases are a match to TRBD1. The CDR3 extends over 14 amino acids. V lost 5 bases, J lost 4 bases, and 6 bases stayed unmatched. Germline V gene sequence: CDR1 LNHDA, CDR2 SQIVND (reference sequence). The CDR3: CASSQQGVGYGYTF. The CDR3 DNA reads as TGTGCCAGTAGTCAACAGGGGGTTGGCTATGGCTACACCTTC. The full variable domain, rest sourced from reference TRBV19 and TRBJ1-2, is DGGITQSPKYLFRKEGQNVTLSCEQNLNHDAMYWYRQDPGQGLRLIYYSQIVNDFQKGDIAEGYSVSREKKESFPLTVTSAQKNPTAFYLCASSQQGVGYGYTFGSGTRLTVV.

This clonotype has at least ten counts. The chain employs TRBV28 and TRBJ1-1; 10 positions agree with TRBD1. CDR3 length equals 15 residues. Looked up from germline, CDR1 is MDHEN and CDR2 is SYDVKM. Unmatched junction bases numbered 10, after V lost 5 bases and J lost 7 bases. CDR3 nucleotides: TGTGCCAGCAGTAACCGGGACAGGGGAAGGAGTGAAGCTTTCTTT. This sequence encodes CASSNRDRGRSEAFF.

CDR3 in amino acids: CSVEGRENTEAFF. The CDR3 DNA sequence: TGCAGCGTTGAGGGCAGGGAGAACACTGAAGCTTTCTTT. The chain recombines TRBV29-1 with TRBJ1-1; TRBD1 might be the D (5 bases). The CDR3 is made up of 13 amino acids. Trimming took off 3 bases at V and 1 base at J, with 9 bases between the two ends. Per germline, CDR1 SQVTM and CDR2 ANQGSEA. Drawing the rest from reference TRBV29-1 and TRBJ1-1, the complete variable domain is SAVISQKPSRDICQRGTSLTIQCQVDSQVTMMFWYRQQPGQSLTLIATANQGSEATYESGFVIDKFPISRPNLTFSTLTVSNMSPEDSSIYLCSVEGRENTEAFFGQGTRLTVV.